These T cell receptor beta chains were read from a single sample in a study of cytomegalovirus exposure and HLA in healthy donors. Repertoires were generated with immunoSEQ multiplex PCR, while TCRdb's copy carries only in-frame clones and drops some. The repertoire holds around 140,000 clones, about four fifths seen once, with over 2% in the top ten. What was sequenced was PBMCs. Receptors originate from a woman aged 18 to 35 in good health and CMV-seropositive. The CDR3 runs from the conserved cysteine through the conserved F or W. Fields, in order: CDR3 protein, CDR3 DNA, clone size, V gene, D gene, J gene. The D gene is left open where the match is weak. Size values are once, few and many counts, or a class for expanded clones, and some rows have none.

cdr3_aa: CASSGDRGPITEAFF
cdr3_nt: TGTGCCAGCAGCGGAGACAGGGGGCCGATCACTGAAGCTTTCTTT
clone_size: .
v_call: TRBV9
d_call: TRBD1
j_call: TRBJ1-1

cdr3_aa: CASTLASLAGGDTQYF
cdr3_nt: TGCGCCAGCACCCTTGCGTCACTAGCGGGGGGGGATACGCAGTATTTT
clone_size: once
v_call: TRBV5-1
d_call: TRBD2
j_call: TRBJ2-3

cdr3_aa: CASSDNANYGYTF
cdr3_nt: TGTGCCAGCAGTGATAATGCTAACTATGGCTACACCTTC
clone_size: .
v_call: TRBV2
d_call: .
j_call: TRBJ1-2

cdr3_aa: CASSPGGKGHEQYF
cdr3_nt: TGTGCCAGCAGCCCAGGGGGTAAGGGCCACGAGCAGTACTTC
clone_size: .
v_call: TRBV13
d_call: TRBD1
j_call: TRBJ2-7

cdr3_aa: CASSSTGVGGANVLTF
cdr3_nt: TGTGCCAGCAGTTCCACCGGGGTCGGAGGGGCCAACGTCCTGACTTTC
clone_size: .
v_call: TRBV6-5
d_call: .
j_call: TRBJ2-6

cdr3_aa: CASSLVGQGTGGEQYF
cdr3_nt: TGCGCCAGCAGCTTGGTTGGACAGGGGACGGGGGGGGAGCAGTACTTC
clone_size: .
v_call: TRBV5-1
d_call: .
j_call: TRBJ2-7

cdr3_aa: CASSPSNYGYTF
cdr3_nt: TGTGCCAGCAGCCCATCAAACTATGGCTACACCTTC
clone_size: .
v_call: TRBV14
d_call: .
j_call: TRBJ1-2

cdr3_aa: CASSFSLRQGPEAFF
cdr3_nt: TGTGCCAGCAGCTTTAGTCTTCGACAGGGGCCTGAAGCTTTCTTT
clone_size: .
v_call: TRBV5-4
d_call: TRBD1
j_call: TRBJ1-1

cdr3_aa: CASRVTGAVNQPQHF
cdr3_nt: TGTGCCAGTAGGGTGACAGGGGCGGTCAATCAGCCCCAGCATTTT
clone_size: .
v_call: TRBV19
d_call: TRBD1
j_call: TRBJ1-5

cdr3_aa: CASSLPGGAGNTIYF
cdr3_nt: TGTGCCAGCAGCCTCCCGGGGGGGGCTGGAAACACCATATATTTT
clone_size: .
v_call: TRBV7-8
d_call: .
j_call: TRBJ1-3

cdr3_aa: CASSGLTGSSTEAFF
cdr3_nt: TGTGCCAGCAGTGGCCTAACCGGGTCGAGCACTGAAGCTTTCTTT
clone_size: .
v_call: TRBV6-1
d_call: .
j_call: TRBJ1-1

cdr3_aa: CASSSPGQGMKGYTF
cdr3_nt: TGTGCCAGCAGCTCGCCGGGACAGGGAATGAAAGGCTACACCTTC
clone_size: .
v_call: TRBV5-8
d_call: TRBD1
j_call: TRBJ1-2

cdr3_aa: CASSETTFSGNTIYF
cdr3_nt: TGCGCCAGCAGTGAAACTACCTTCTCTGGAAACACCATATATTTT
clone_size: .
v_call: TRBV10-1
d_call: .
j_call: TRBJ1-3

cdr3_aa: CASSTGQGRRYF
cdr3_nt: TGTGCCAGTAGTACCGGACAGGGACGGCGGTACTTC
clone_size: .
v_call: TRBV19
d_call: TRBD1
j_call: TRBJ2-7

cdr3_aa: CASSQDSSQNGNTIYF
cdr3_nt: TGCGCCAGCAGCCAAGATAGTTCACAGAACGGAAACACCATATATTTT
clone_size: .
v_call: TRBV4-3
d_call: .
j_call: TRBJ1-3

cdr3_aa: CASATGGDGQPQHF
cdr3_nt: TGTGCCAGCGCCACAGGGGGCGACGGTCAGCCCCAGCATTTT
clone_size: .
v_call: TRBV28
d_call: TRBD1
j_call: TRBJ1-5

cdr3_aa: CASQQATGVGFSGANVLTF
cdr3_nt: TGTGCCAGCCAGCAAGCGACAGGGGTCGGATTCTCTGGGGCCAACGTCCTGACTTTC
clone_size: .
v_call: TRBV19
d_call: TRBD1
j_call: TRBJ2-6

cdr3_aa: CASSWRASGRLQYF
cdr3_nt: TGTGCCAGCAGCTGGAGGGCTAGCGGCCGGTTGCAGTACTTC
clone_size: .
v_call: TRBV11-2
d_call: TRBD2
j_call: TRBJ2-5

cdr3_aa: CASSDSRLVNEQFF
cdr3_nt: TGCGCCAGCAGCGACAGCCGACTAGTAAATGAGCAGTTCTTC
clone_size: .
v_call: TRBV10-1
d_call: .
j_call: TRBJ2-1

cdr3_aa: CASRPKPGANVLTF
cdr3_nt: TGTGCCAGCAGGCCAAAGCCTGGGGCCAACGTCCTGACTTTC
clone_size: .
v_call: TRBV2
d_call: .
j_call: TRBJ2-6

cdr3_aa: CASSLVGQYNSPLHF
cdr3_nt: TGTGCCAGCAGCTTGGTGGGGCAGTATAATTCACCCCTCCACTTT
clone_size: .
v_call: TRBV5-5
d_call: .
j_call: TRBJ1-6

cdr3_aa: CSVDQGPYGYTF
cdr3_nt: TGCAGCGTTGATCAGGGTCCCTATGGCTACACCTTC
clone_size: .
v_call: TRBV29-1
d_call: .
j_call: TRBJ1-2

cdr3_aa: CASSADRGLEKLFF
cdr3_nt: TGTGCCAGCAGTGCGGACAGGGGGCTGGAAAAACTGTTTTTT
clone_size: .
v_call: TRBV2
d_call: TRBD1
j_call: TRBJ1-4

cdr3_aa: CASSNNRGGEQFF
cdr3_nt: TGTGCCAGCAGCAACAACAGGGGAGGTGAGCAGTTCTTC
clone_size: .
v_call: TRBV7-6
d_call: .
j_call: TRBJ2-1

cdr3_aa: CASSFIRGELFF
cdr3_nt: TGTGCCAGCAGCTTTATCCGCGGGGAGCTGTTTTTT
clone_size: .
v_call: TRBV7-9
d_call: .
j_call: TRBJ2-2

cdr3_aa: CASSLVNGVGNEQFF
cdr3_nt: TGTGCCAGCAGCTTAGTCAACGGGGTTGGCAATGAGCAGTTCTTC
clone_size: .
v_call: TRBV7-6
d_call: .
j_call: TRBJ2-1

cdr3_aa: CASSPEQGTLHF
cdr3_nt: TGTGCCAGCAGCCCGGAACAGGGGACCCTCCACTTT
clone_size: few
v_call: TRBV6-5
d_call: TRBD1
j_call: TRBJ1-6

cdr3_aa: CASSRPPYRGEQYF
cdr3_nt: TGCGCCAGCAGCCGGCCTCCCTACAGGGGCGAGCAGTACTTC
clone_size: .
v_call: TRBV4-1
d_call: TRBD1
j_call: TRBJ2-7

cdr3_aa: CASSLEYSHGIYEQYF
cdr3_nt: TGCGCCAGCAGCCTAGAATACAGCCACGGAATCTACGAGCAGTACTTC
clone_size: .
v_call: TRBV4-1
d_call: .
j_call: TRBJ2-7

cdr3_aa: CASSFPPTGGETQYF
cdr3_nt: TGCGCCAGCAGCTTTCCACCGACAGGGGGAGAGACCCAGTACTTC
clone_size: .
v_call: TRBV5-1
d_call: TRBD1
j_call: TRBJ2-5

cdr3_aa: CASTGGGSYNEQFF
cdr3_nt: TGTGCCAGCACGGGCGGGGGCTCCTACAATGAGCAGTTCTTC
clone_size: .
v_call: TRBV28
d_call: TRBD2
j_call: TRBJ2-1

cdr3_aa: CASSSGTGTKELTLHF
cdr3_nt: TGCGCCAGCAGCAGTGGGACCGGGACAAAGGAATTAACCCTCCACTTT
clone_size: .
v_call: TRBV5-1
d_call: .
j_call: TRBJ1-6

cdr3_aa: CASSQDKGGGTDTQYF
cdr3_nt: TGCGCCAGCAGCCAAGATAAGGGCGGGGGTACAGATACGCAGTATTTT
clone_size: .
v_call: TRBV4-3
d_call: TRBD2
j_call: TRBJ2-3

cdr3_aa: CASSSPGQMNTEAFF
cdr3_nt: TGTGCCAGTAGTTCGCCGGGACAGATGAACACTGAAGCTTTCTTT
clone_size: .
v_call: TRBV19
d_call: TRBD1
j_call: TRBJ1-1

cdr3_aa: CASSLSSTGASYEQYF
cdr3_nt: TGTGCCAGCAGTTTAAGTTCGACAGGGGCGTCCTACGAGCAGTACTTC
clone_size: .
v_call: TRBV28
d_call: TRBD1
j_call: TRBJ2-7

cdr3_aa: CASSLVRGQGSADTQYF
cdr3_nt: TGTGCCAGCAGCTTAGTGCGAGGCCAGGGGAGTGCAGATACGCAGTATTTT
clone_size: .
v_call: TRBV7-2
d_call: .
j_call: TRBJ2-3

cdr3_aa: CASSYGRGDAEAFF
cdr3_nt: TGTGCCAGCAGTTACGGTCGGGGGGACGCTGAAGCTTTCTTT
clone_size: .
v_call: TRBV6-6
d_call: .
j_call: TRBJ1-1

cdr3_aa: CSVAPGQFNQPQHF
cdr3_nt: TGCAGCGTTGCACCGGGACAGTTCAATCAGCCCCAGCATTTT
clone_size: .
v_call: TRBV29-1
d_call: TRBD1
j_call: TRBJ1-5

cdr3_aa: CASSQDMGPTGELFF
cdr3_nt: TGCGCCAGCAGCCAAGATATGGGGCCCACCGGGGAGCTGTTTTTT
clone_size: .
v_call: TRBV4-1
d_call: .
j_call: TRBJ2-2

cdr3_aa: CASSLTAGKDTQYF
cdr3_nt: TGTGCCAGCAGCCTAACGGCGGGGAAAGATACGCAGTATTTT
clone_size: .
v_call: TRBV7-2
d_call: .
j_call: TRBJ2-3

cdr3_aa: CASSVRGGRNEQFF
cdr3_nt: TGTGCCAGCAGTGTGCGGGGGGGGCGGAATGAGCAGTTCTTC
clone_size: .
v_call: TRBV6-1
d_call: TRBD2
j_call: TRBJ2-1

cdr3_aa: CASSLERRELFF
cdr3_nt: TGTGCCAGCAGCTTAGAGAGAAGAGAACTGTTTTTT
clone_size: .
v_call: TRBV11-2
d_call: .
j_call: TRBJ1-4